Listed below are T cell receptor beta chains from one sample, sequenced in a study of T cells in Graves' hyperthyroidism and ophthalmopathy. TCRdb re-analysed the multiplex PCR reads in MiXCR, keeping a single row per CDR3 protein. The repertoire consists of about 560,000 distinct CDR3 sequences, with roughly 50% occurring once and the leading ten covering 6.5% to 9%. The sample taken for sequencing was peripheral blood or thyroid tissue (not recorded which). These receptors came from a woman between 18 and 29 years old with Graves' hyperthyroidism. Each CDR3 is given without its conserved first and last residue.

ASTQGNTIY,TRBJ1-3,TRBV14
ASSLDRGSHGYT,TRBJ1-2,TRBV25-1
ASSGGGRNSPLH,TRBJ1-6,TRBV9
ASSSYGAETQY,TRBJ2-5,TRBV7-3
ATSVGPSSSGANVLT,TRBJ2-6,TRBV24-1
ASSLAQTGGYGYT,TRBJ1-2,TRBV7-6
ASSLLSGNTEAF,TRBJ1-1,TRBV7-2
ASSQGTAGGGEQY,TRBJ2-7,TRBV7-2
SALRSSYEQY,TRBJ2-7,TRBV20-1
ASSLGQAGGGRETQY,TRBJ2-5,TRBV7-9
ASSPSVYSPLH,TRBJ1-6,TRBV6-1
ASSRGGLENYEQY,TRBJ2-7,TRBV25-1
ASSDSDRANGYT,TRBJ1-2,TRBV25-1
AWDSGTGNSPLH,TRBJ1-6,TRBV7-2
ASSVRDRTNYGYT,TRBJ1-2,TRBV6-1
ARDAAAPLH,TRBJ1-6,TRBV2
ASGNRPNSPLH,TRBJ1-6,TRBV7-3
ASSQDVLAGEQY,TRBJ2-7,TRBV7-6
ASSEISSPLH,TRBJ1-6,TRBV25-1
SAGQGDSYEQY,TRBJ2-7,TRBV29-1
ATSASETSGTGELF,TRBJ2-2,TRBV24-1
ASSQKTGTGTEAF,TRBJ1-1,TRBV7-9
ASSWTSGRAGEQY,TRBJ2-7,TRBV19
ASVDRGRRTEAF,TRBJ1-1,TRBV2
SVHRGGNTEAF,TRBJ1-1,TRBV29-1
ASSYGWGIDQQSYEQY,TRBJ2-7,TRBV25-1
ASSHMGAGNNSPLH,TRBJ1-6,TRBV4-1
ASSLKTSGTLSGANVLT,TRBJ2-6,TRBV7-8
ASSADNQNTEAF,TRBJ1-1,TRBV12-3/TRBV12-4
ASNGQGTNEKLF,TRBJ1-4,TRBV2
ASSLDLGPGGYT,TRBJ1-2,TRBV7-9
ASSRERESEQY,TRBJ2-7,TRBV14
SAEAPGQLNYGYT,TRBJ1-2,TRBV20-1
ASSSTRSRETQY,TRBJ2-5,TRBV7-8
ASSLRGTGDYGYT,TRBJ1-2,TRBV7-9
ASPEAF,TRBJ1-1,TRBV7-9
ASSLGQGGHEQY,TRBJ2-7,TRBV7-8
AISSWKVNQPQH,TRBJ1-5,TRBV10-3
ASFHETQY,TRBJ2-5,TRBV10-3
AIRRGGTDRLYGYT,TRBJ1-2,TRBV10-3
ATSRRMNSPLH,TRBJ1-6,TRBV24-1
ASSRRGGTEFSYEQY,TRBJ2-7,TRBV5-1
ASSRDRGLQPQH,TRBJ1-5,TRBV7-6
ASTPTRFSYEQY,TRBJ2-7,TRBV5-1
ASSQEEQGARETQY,TRBJ2-5,TRBV7-9
ASSRGDCNRPQH,TRBJ1-5,TRBV7-6
ASSPGSPGANVLT,TRBJ2-6,TRBV6-5
ASSLVTGGAETQY,TRBJ2-5,TRBV5-1
ASSQDSARGQPQH,TRBJ1-5,TRBV7-2
ATSDWTGTYGYT,TRBJ1-2,TRBV24-1
SARAVASGQETQY,TRBJ2-5,TRBV20-1